Reported below is one TCR beta chain. The target of this receptor is not known. Base quality data are lacking; no much larger clone is found one base away. TCRbeta CDR3 regions were amplified from genomic DNA by means of the immunoSEQ Assay, a bias-controlled multiplex PCR. The source study handled its data this way. Nucleated cell counts per sample were estimated from amplification of reference gene primers within the assay. Sequence reads were collapsed and filtered to measure the absolute abundance of every unique TCRbeta CDR3 rearrangement. For each sample, productive Simpson clonality was calculated as the square root of Simpson's diversity index over productive rearrangements. As stored in TCRdb, this immuneACCESS dataset retains in-frame rearrangements with V and J assigned. A fraction of the clones does not appear; measured against another copy, unresolved V genes explain less than half of the discrepancy, and the remainder lacks a known reason. D and trimming were read from the DNA, whereas the V and J calls and clone size are those reported in that table. The sample table contains approximately 97,000 clones; only one count was recorded for almost 80% of them. The top ten clonotypes cover 9.8% of the sample.

Trimming removed 5 bases from V and 4 bases from J, leaving 17 bases between the germline ends. The CDR3 runs 15 residues from the cysteine to the phenylalanine. Just CDR3 DNA is preserved here, 45 bases in frame from base 1. CDR1 and CDR2, looked up from the germline V gene, are MNHEY and SVGEGT. The sample belongs to a study of blood T cell repertoires in COVID-19 (dated by TCRdb to about 2020). Some background on the complete study: Samples covering the acute and convalescent phases of COVID-19 were provided by collaborators in the United States, Italy and Spain. The material from the prospective study consisted of cDNA or gDNA derived from T cells, B-cell-depleted T cells, or PBMCs. Deeply sampled blood TCRbeta repertoires from subjects exposed to, actively infected with, or recovered from COVID-19 were included in the dataset. The repertoires were made available in a free public database intended to serve as a resource for research on the immune response to SARS-CoV-2. Samples came from the ongoing ImmuneRACE study (first 160 participants) plus 1,254 subjects from 6 global collaborators. Sample metadata almost always included a de-identified subject ID, COVID-19 status, age in years and sex. Where HLA class I and class II types were available, the types were taken from metadata supplied by the sample provider, not from assay-based typing. The investigation overall reported the following: Clinical and demographic metadata were provided uncurated, with the amount varying by source and participant.

Whole blood was collected in K2EDTA tubes by collaborating institutions according to the institutions' own protocols. Collaborator samples were shipped for TCRbeta analysis as frozen whole blood, isolated PBMCs, or DNA extracted from either sample type. The chain is made from TRBV6-2 or TRBV6-3 and TRBJ2-5; D gene: possibly TRBD2, on 5 matching bases. The TCR sequence derives from a man in his 60s with active or convalescent COVID-19. The sequencing input was peripheral blood. The CDR3 protein sequence reads: CASSPYGGGRETQYF. DNA sequence: TGTGCCAGCAGTCCCTATGGCGGCGGGCGAGAGACCCAGTACTTC.